The clone carrying this TCR beta chain was recorded a few times. No antigen is known for it. This entry comes from a study of T-cell memory formation after mild COVID-19. Across the study: Largely donor-specific TCR clusters were found.

Study-wide findings and caveats: From day 15 to 85, contracting clones were balanced between CD4 and CD8, whereas later expanders leaned toward CD4+. Some SARS-CoV-2-responding clones were already detected in memory before infection. Those CD4+ clones that contracted were mainly in CM and EM (CD8+ ones in EMRA).

From germline, CDR1 is SSHAT and CDR2 FNYEAQ (reference sequence). The CDR3 runs to 13 residues. Trimming left V 8 bases short and J 2 bases short, with 11 bases between. TCRdb analysed the 5' RACE reads with MiXCR anew, one entry per CDR3 protein. The sample carries 380,000 or so distinct CDR3 sequences, roughly 15% recorded once. V is TRBV7-7 and J is TRBJ2-3; no firm D call. This clonotype was obtained from a man aged 18 to 29 who had mild COVID-19 (a few samples of this study predate the infection). Cell type and time point are not known. Sequenced input: PBMCs or a T cell subset sorted from them (not recorded which). The CDR3 protein is CASAWQLTDTQYF. The CDR3 nucleotides read TGTGCCAGCGCGTGGCAGCTCACAGATACGCAGTATTTT.